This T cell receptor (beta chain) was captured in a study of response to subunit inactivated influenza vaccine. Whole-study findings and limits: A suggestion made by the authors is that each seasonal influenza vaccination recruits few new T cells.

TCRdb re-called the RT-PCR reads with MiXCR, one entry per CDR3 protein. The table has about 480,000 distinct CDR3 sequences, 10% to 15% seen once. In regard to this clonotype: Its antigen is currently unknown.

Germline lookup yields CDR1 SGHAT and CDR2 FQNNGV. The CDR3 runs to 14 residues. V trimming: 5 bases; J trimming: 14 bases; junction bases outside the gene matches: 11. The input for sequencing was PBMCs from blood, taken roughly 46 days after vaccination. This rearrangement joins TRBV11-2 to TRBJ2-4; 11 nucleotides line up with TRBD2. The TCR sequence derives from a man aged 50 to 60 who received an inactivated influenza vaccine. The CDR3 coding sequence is TGTGCCAGCAGCCAACCTAGCGGGAGGAGGCATAAGTACTTC. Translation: CASSQPSGRRHKYF.